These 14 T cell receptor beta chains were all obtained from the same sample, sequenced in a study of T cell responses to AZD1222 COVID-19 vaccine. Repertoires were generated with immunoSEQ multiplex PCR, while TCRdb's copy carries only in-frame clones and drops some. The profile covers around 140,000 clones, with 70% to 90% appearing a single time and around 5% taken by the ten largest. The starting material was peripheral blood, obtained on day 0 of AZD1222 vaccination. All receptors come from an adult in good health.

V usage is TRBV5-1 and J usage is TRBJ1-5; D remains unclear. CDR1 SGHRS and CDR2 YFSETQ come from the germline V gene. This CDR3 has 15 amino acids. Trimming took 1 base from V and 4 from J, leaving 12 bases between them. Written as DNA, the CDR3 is TGCGCCAGCAGCTTGTTCGGACGGGAAAATCAGCCCCAGCATTTT. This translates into CASSLFGRENQPQHF.

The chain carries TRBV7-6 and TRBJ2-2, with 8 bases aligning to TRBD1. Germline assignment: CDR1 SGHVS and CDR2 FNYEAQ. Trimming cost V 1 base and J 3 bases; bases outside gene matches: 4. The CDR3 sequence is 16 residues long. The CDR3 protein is CASSLGQGLDTGELFF. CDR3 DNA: TGTGCCAGCAGCTTAGGACAGGGGTTGGACACCGGGGAGCTGTTTTTT. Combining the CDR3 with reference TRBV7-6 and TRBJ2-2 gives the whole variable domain GAGVSQSPRYKVTKRGQDVALRCDPISGHVSLYWYRQALGQGPEFLTYFNYEAQQDKSGLPNDRFSAERPEGSISTLTIQRTEQRDSAMYRCASSLGQGLDTGELFFGEGSRLTVL.

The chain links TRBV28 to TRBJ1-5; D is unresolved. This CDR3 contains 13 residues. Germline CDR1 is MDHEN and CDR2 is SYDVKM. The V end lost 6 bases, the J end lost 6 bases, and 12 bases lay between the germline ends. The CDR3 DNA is TGTGCCAGCAGCCGTTTAGCAAGTCAGCCCCAGCATTTT. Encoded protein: CASSRLASQPQHF. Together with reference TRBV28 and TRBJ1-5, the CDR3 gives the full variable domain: DVKVTQSSRYLVKRTGEKVFLECVQDMDHENMFWYRQDPGLGLRLIYFSYDVKMKEKGDIPEGYSVSREKKERFSLILESASTNQTSMYLCASSRLASQPQHFGDGTRLSIL.

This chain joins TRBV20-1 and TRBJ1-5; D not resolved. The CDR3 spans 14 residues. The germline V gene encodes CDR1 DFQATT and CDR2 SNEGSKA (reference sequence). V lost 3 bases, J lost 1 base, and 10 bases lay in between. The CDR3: CSASLGSSNQPQHF. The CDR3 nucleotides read TGCAGTGCTAGTCTAGGGTCCAGCAATCAGCCCCAGCATTTT.

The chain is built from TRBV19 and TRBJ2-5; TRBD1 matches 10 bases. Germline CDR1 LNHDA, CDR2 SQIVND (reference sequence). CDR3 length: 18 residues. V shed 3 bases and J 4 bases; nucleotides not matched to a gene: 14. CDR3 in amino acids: CASSISVFGTGASETQYF. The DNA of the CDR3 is TGTGCCAGTAGTATTTCGGTTTTTGGGACAGGGGCATCAGAGACCCAGTACTTC.

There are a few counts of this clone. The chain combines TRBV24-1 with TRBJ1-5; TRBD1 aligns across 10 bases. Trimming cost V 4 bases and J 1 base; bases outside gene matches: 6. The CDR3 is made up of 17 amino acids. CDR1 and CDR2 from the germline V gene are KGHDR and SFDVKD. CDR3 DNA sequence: TGTGCCACCAGTGAAACCGGGACAGGGGCGAGCAATCAGCCCCAGCATTTT. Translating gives CATSETGTGASNQPQHF.

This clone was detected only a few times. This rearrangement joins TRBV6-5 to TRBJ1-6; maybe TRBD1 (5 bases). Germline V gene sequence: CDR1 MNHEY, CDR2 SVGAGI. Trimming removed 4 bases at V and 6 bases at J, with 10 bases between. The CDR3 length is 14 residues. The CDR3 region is CASSFDRGNSPLHF. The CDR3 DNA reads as TGTGCCAGCAGTTTCGATAGGGGTAATTCACCCCTCCACTTT.

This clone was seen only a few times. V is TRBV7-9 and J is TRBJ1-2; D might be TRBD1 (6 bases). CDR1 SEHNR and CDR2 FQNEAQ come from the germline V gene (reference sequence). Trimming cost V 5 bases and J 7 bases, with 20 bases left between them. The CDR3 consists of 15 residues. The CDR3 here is CASSPGRGVRGGYTF. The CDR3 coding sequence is TGTGCCAGCAGCCCCGGGAGGGGGGTAAGAGGTGGCTACACCTTC. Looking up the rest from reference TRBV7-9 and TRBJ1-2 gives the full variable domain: DTGVSQNPRHKITKRGQNVTFRCDPISEHNRLYWYRQTLGQGPEFLTYFQNEAQLEKSRLLSDRFSAERPKGSFSTLEIQRTEQGDSAMYLCASSPGRGVRGGYTFGSGTRLTVV.

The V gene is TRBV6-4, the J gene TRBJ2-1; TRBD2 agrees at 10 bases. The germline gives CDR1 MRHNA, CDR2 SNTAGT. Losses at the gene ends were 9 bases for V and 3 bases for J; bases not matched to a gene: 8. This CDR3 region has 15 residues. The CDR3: CASSVSSGGYNEQFF. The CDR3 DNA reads TGTGCCAGTTCGGTTTCTAGCGGGGGCTACAATGAGCAGTTCTTC.

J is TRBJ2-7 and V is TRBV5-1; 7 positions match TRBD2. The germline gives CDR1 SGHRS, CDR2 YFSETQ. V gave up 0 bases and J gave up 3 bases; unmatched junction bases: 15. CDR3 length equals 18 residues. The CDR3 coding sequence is TGCGCCAGCAGCTTGGATGCTAGCGGACGGAATATTAACTACGAGCAGTACTTC. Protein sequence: CASSLDASGRNINYEQYF.

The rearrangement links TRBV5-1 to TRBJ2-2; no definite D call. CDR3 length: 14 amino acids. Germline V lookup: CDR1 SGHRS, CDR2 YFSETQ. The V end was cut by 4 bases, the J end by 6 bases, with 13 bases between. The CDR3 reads CASSPMNSAGELFF. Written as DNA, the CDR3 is TGCGCCAGCAGCCCAATGAACTCGGCCGGGGAGCTGTTTTTT.

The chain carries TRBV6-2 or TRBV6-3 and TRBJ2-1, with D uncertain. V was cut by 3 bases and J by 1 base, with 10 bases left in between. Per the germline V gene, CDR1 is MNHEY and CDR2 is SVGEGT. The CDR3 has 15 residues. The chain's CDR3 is CASSYGDLSYNEQFF. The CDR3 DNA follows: TGTGCCAGCAGTTATGGTGACCTGTCCTACAATGAGCAGTTCTTC.

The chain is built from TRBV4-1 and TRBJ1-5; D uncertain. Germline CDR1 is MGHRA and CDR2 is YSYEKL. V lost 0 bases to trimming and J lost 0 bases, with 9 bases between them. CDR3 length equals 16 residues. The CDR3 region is CASSQDNRNSNQPQHF. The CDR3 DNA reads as TGCGCCAGCAGCCAAGATAACAGAAATAGCAATCAGCCCCAGCATTTT.

CDR3 protein: CASSERGQPQHF. CDR3 in DNA: TGTGCCAGCAGTGAGAGGGGTCAGCCCCAGCATTTT. This chain joins TRBV12-3 or TRBV12-4 and TRBJ1-5; D perhaps matches TRBD1 (5 bases). The CDR3 loop spans 12 amino acids. Trimming stripped 5 bases from V and 6 bases from J, with 8 bases between.